The subject of this entry is one T cell receptor beta chain. The record originates from a study of PD-L1 blockade in urothelial cancer. For the study at large: Median blood clonality was around 0.074, with 75,000 to 90,000 unique TCRs.

Time point given: pretreatment peripheral blood. Profiling relied on immunoSEQ multiplex PCR, and the TCRdb table lists in-frame clones only, not all of them. The sample lists about 50,000 clones; approximately 90% were seen once. This specimen was PBMCs, taken around atezolizumab (anti-PD-L1) treatment. The source is an older woman with urothelial cancer.

The DNA for the CDR3 is TGTGCCAGCAGCCACGACAGGGGCGGAAATGAAAAACTGTTTTTT. Translated, it gives CASSHDRGGNEKLFF. The chain couples TRBV9 to TRBJ1-4; 8 positions match TRBD1. CDR3 size: 15 residues. The germline CDR1 and CDR2 sequences are SGDLS and YYNGEE. After removal of 4 bases from V and 5 bases from J, the junction contained 7 bases not matched to a gene.